The 21 T cell receptor beta chains presented below share a single source sample, sequenced in a study of blood T cells in healthy people across ages. For the second PCR, which ran for 7 to 11 cycles, a sample-barcoded 5' primer and a J-beta primer mix were used. TCRdb used MiXCR to reprocess the 5' RACE reads, holding one entry per CDR3 protein. This table holds 650,000 to 800,000 distinct CDR3 sequences, under 45% found once. The specimen was blood. These receptors all come from a man aged 55 to 70 in good health.

The chain uses TRBV6-2 or TRBV6-3 and TRBJ1-2, with D possibly matching TRBD1 (5 bases). The germline CDR1 and CDR2 sequences are MNHEY and SVGEGT. V lost 7 bases, J lost 5 bases, and 20 bases lay in between. The CDR3 is 15 amino acids. DNA for the CDR3: TGTGCCAGCATCGCAGTGGGGGACGCACCTTATGGCTACACCTTC. Its translation is CASIAVGDAPYGYTF.

This clonotype was counted once. V is TRBV7-2 and J is TRBJ1-1, with 8 bases fitting TRBD1. The V segment lost 7 bases and the J segment 1 base; nucleotides outside the gene matches: 5. Germline V lookup: CDR1 SGHTA, CDR2 FQGNSA. There are 14 residues in the CDR3. The CDR3 DNA follows: TGTGCCAGCAAAAGGACAGGGCAGAACACTGAAGCTTTCTTT. The encoded protein is CASKRTGQNTEAFF.

The chain recombines TRBV27 with TRBJ2-5; D not resolved. V lost 5 bases to trimming and J lost 1 base, with 8 bases between them. This CDR3 contains 13 residues. Germline assignment: CDR1 MNHEY and CDR2 SMNVEV (reference sequence). CDR3 amino acids: CASSLYPQETQYF. The DNA of the CDR3 is TGTGCCAGCAGTCTCTATCCCCAAGAGACCCAGTACTTC.

V usage is TRBV28 and J usage is TRBJ2-3; 11 bases fit TRBD1. V shed 5 bases, J shed 3 bases, and the junction held 4 bases outside the gene matches. Germline V gives CDR1 MDHEN, CDR2 SYDVKM. The CDR3 is 15 residues long. DNA of the CDR3: TGTGCCAGCAGTAACCGGGACAGGGGGACAGATACGCAGTATTTT. It translates to CASSNRDRGTDTQYF.

The CDR3 DNA is TGCAGCGTTGAAACCAGTGGACTAGCGGGGGGGCCGGGAGTGTATGAGACCCAGTTCTTC. Its translation is CSVETSGLAGGPGVYETQFF. The V call is TRBV29-1, the J call TRBJ2-1, with 15 bases that match TRBD2. In germline, CDR1 is SQVTM, CDR2 ANQGSEA. This CDR3 has 20 amino acids. The ends lost 2 bases at V and 13 bases at J; junction bases unmatched: 24.

The rearrangement joins TRBV9 to TRBJ2-5; the match to TRBD2 covers 10 bases. The CDR3 consists of 15 residues. Germline values: CDR1 SGDLS, CDR2 YYNGEE. Trimming at V came to 0 bases and at J to 4 bases, leaving 3 bases not matched to a gene. CDR3 nucleotide sequence: TGTGCCAGCAGCGTAGAAACTAGCGGGGTAGAGACCCAGTACTTC. It is translated as CASSVETSGVETQYF.

This clonotype was counted only a few times. This rearrangement joins TRBV6-5 to TRBJ2-4; TRBD1 matches 8 bases. Germline CDR1 MNHEY, CDR2 SVGAGI. V shed 6 bases, J shed 2 bases, and the junction held 3 bases outside the gene matches. The CDR3 length is 14 residues. The CDR3 loop reads CASRAGGSKNIQYF. As DNA, the CDR3 is TGTGCCAGCAGAGCAGGGGGCTCCAAAAACATTCAGTACTTC.

The genes are TRBV4-1 and TRBJ1-5; 10 bases are shared with TRBD1. Per germline, CDR1 MGHRA and CDR2 YSYEKL. The CDR3 totals 18 residues. The ends lost 6 bases at V and 2 bases at J; junction bases unmatched: 13. The CDR3 sequence: CASRPAWGQGIGNQPQHF. CDR3 in DNA: TGCGCCAGCAGACCCGCGTGGGGACAGGGGATTGGCAATCAGCCCCAGCATTTT.

The gene calls are TRBV29-1 and TRBJ1-1, with 12 bases matching TRBD1. Germline CDR1 reads SQVTM; CDR2 reads ANQGSEA. CDR3 length: 13 amino acids. The ends lost 7 bases at V and 7 bases at J; junction bases unmatched: 7. As DNA, the CDR3 is TGCAGCGCTGGGACAGGGGGCAAGGGTGAAGCTTTCTTT. It specifies CSAGTGGKGEAFF.

V is TRBV5-1 and J is TRBJ2-1, with a weak D call TRBD1 (6 bases). Trimming left V 0 bases short and J 0 bases short, with 10 bases between. The germline gives CDR1 SGHRS, CDR2 YFSETQ. The CDR3 is 16 amino acids. The chain's CDR3 is CASSLGQVLSYNEQFF. The CDR3 DNA follows: TGCGCCAGCAGCTTGGGACAGGTCCTCTCCTACAATGAGCAGTTCTTC.

This clonotype has only a few counts. The chain couples TRBV6-5 to TRBJ2-7; unclear D gene. The CDR3 extends over 14 amino acids. Deletions cut 0 bases from V and 2 bases from J, with 8 bases between. Germline V CDR1 and CDR2: MNHEY, SVGAGI. The CDR3 here is CASSYSVSTYEQYF. The DNA for the CDR3 is TGTGCCAGCAGTTACTCAGTCAGTACCTACGAGCAGTACTTC.

This clonotype has a handful of counts. This sequence joins TRBV12-3 or TRBV12-4 and TRBJ2-5; 10 bases map to TRBD2. Germline trimming cut 2 bases from V and 2 bases from J; bases unmatched to any gene: 2. There are 15 residues in the CDR3. CDR3 DNA sequence: TGTGCCAGCAGTTTAAATAGCGGGGGGCAAGAGACCCAGTACTTC. It translates to CASSLNSGGQETQYF.

The gene calls are TRBV7-9 and TRBJ1-2; D is uncertain. The CDR3 is made up of 13 amino acids. V was shortened by 5 bases and J by 7 bases, with 14 bases between the two germline ends. CDR1 is SEHNR, CDR2 FQNEAQ, per germline (reference sequence). This chain's CDR3 is CASSPDSRRGYTF. DNA of the CDR3: TGTGCCAGCAGCCCCGATAGCAGGCGTGGCTACACCTTC.

The chain is built from TRBV7-6 and TRBJ2-3; D gene uncertain. V dropped 5 bases and J dropped 0 bases, with 12 bases sitting between them. The germline V gene encodes CDR1 SGHVS and CDR2 FNYEAQ. CDR3 length: 15 amino acids. This chain's CDR3 is CASSAHTQSTDTQYF. In DNA form, the CDR3 reads TGTGCCAGCAGCGCCCACACGCAAAGCACAGATACGCAGTATTTT.

Comments on this clonotype: The junction and the germline gene differ at one end; a read error may be behind it. The V call is TRBV12-3 or TRBV12-4, the J call TRBJ2-2; TRBD2 aligns across 14 bases. The CDR3 is made up of 16 amino acids. CDR3 bases: TGTGCCAGCAGTCCTTGGACTAGCGGGGGGACCGGGGAGCTGGTTTTT. It is translated as CASSPWTSGGTGELVF.

The V gene is TRBV7-9, the J gene TRBJ2-7; D is unclear. Germline V gene data show CDR1 as SEHNR and CDR2 as FQNEAQ (reference sequence). Trimming removed 3 bases from V and 3 bases from J, with 9 bases in between. The length of the CDR3 is 13 residues. CDR3 coding DNA: TGTGCCAGCAGCTTCTCCTCAAACTACGAGCAGTACTTC. Translated, it gives CASSFSSNYEQYF.

This chain uses TRBV4-1 with TRBJ1-2; 9 nucleotides line up with TRBD1. J lost 7 bases, V lost 2 bases, and 5 bases had no gene match. Germline CDR1 is MGHRA and CDR2 is YSYEKL. This CDR3 is 14 amino acids long. The CDR3 loop is CASSQTGQGSGYTF. The CDR3 nucleotides read TGCGCCAGCAGCCAAACTGGACAGGGGTCTGGCTACACCTTC.

The chain employs TRBV28 and TRBJ2-7; 9 bases are shared with TRBD2. This CDR3 has 12 residues. The V gene's germline CDR1 is MDHEN and CDR2 SYDVKM. The trim removed 10 bases at V and 7 bases at J, leaving 8 bases unmatched. The CDR3 DNA is TGTGCCACCCTTAGCGGGGGCCTGGAGCAGTACTTC. It encodes CATLSGGLEQYF.

V usage is TRBV7-8 and J usage is TRBJ2-7, with D maybe TRBD1 (6 bases). Germline CDR1 is SGHVS and CDR2 is FQNEAQ. CDR3 length: 18 residues. Trimming shortened V by 5 bases and J by 1 base, and 24 bases separated the two germline ends. CDR3 sequence (DNA): TGTGCCAGCAGCCCCCGCACCCCGGGCAGGGGATTGTCCTACGAGCAGTACTTC. This translates into CASSPRTPGRGLSYEQYF.

This clonotype has a handful of counts. This chain links TRBV7-2 with TRBJ2-5, with D possibly matching TRBD1 (5 bases). Germline loops: CDR1 SGHTA, CDR2 FQGNSA. CDR3 size: 15 residues. V was shortened by 1 base and J by 8 bases, with 17 bases between the two germline ends. The chain's CDR3 is CASSLVAAGINTQYF. The CDR3 DNA reads as TGTGCCAGCAGCTTAGTAGCCGCAGGGATCAACACCCAGTACTTC.

The rearrangement joins TRBV29-1 to TRBJ2-7; 8 bases are a match to TRBD1. This CDR3 has 15 residues. V lost 2 bases and J lost 5; bases outside the gene matches: 11. Germline V lookup: CDR1 SQVTM, CDR2 ANQGSEA. The CDR3 nucleotides are TGCAGCGTTGAACACGGACAGGGCCGATCCGACGAGCAGTACTTC. It codes for CSVEHGQGRSDEQYF.